The 30 T cell receptor beta chains below all came from one sample that was sequenced in a study of Tregs in tolerant kidney transplant recipients. Repertoires were generated with immunoSEQ multiplex PCR, while TCRdb's copy carries only in-frame clones and drops some. The specimen's table records tens of thousands of clones. This specimen consisted of CD4+ T cells from blood, obtained before the transplant. The receptors were gathered from a human donor who received a combined kidney and bone marrow transplant.

Concerning this clone: Sequencing ends 3 residues short of the CDR3 end; the germline J gene provides the rest. The chain has TRBV10-3 and TRBJ1-3; 10 bases align to TRBD1. The CDR3 extends over 20 amino acids. J lost 1 base, V lost 6 bases, and 18 bases had no gene match. Germline V lookup: CDR1 ENHRY, CDR2 SYGVKD. The DNA read from the CDR3 is TGTGCCATCAGAAATAAGTTCCGGGACAGGGGTAGTAGTTCTGGAAACACC. Translation gives CAIRNKFRDRGSSSGNT. The complete CDR3 reads CAIRNKFRDRGSSSGNTIYF.

Comments on this clone: The read ends 3 residues early relative to the CDR3; the germline J gene fills the gap. V gene TRBV18 combines with J gene TRBJ1-1; 8 bases agree with TRBD1. J was trimmed by 2 bases and V by 4 bases; bases with no gene match: 6. The CDR3 length is 15 residues. Germline CDR1 is KGHSH and CDR2 is LQKENI. The CDR3 bases that were read are TGTGCCAGCTCACGAGGGACAGGAGGAAACACTGAA. This encodes CASSRGTGGNTE. The full CDR3 protein reads CASSRGTGGNTEAFF.

Turning to this clone: The CDR3 goes on 3 residues after the read ends, and that part is filled in from the germline J gene. V usage is TRBV7-2 and J usage is TRBJ2-2; D not resolved. The CDR3 has 15 amino acids. From germline, CDR1 is SGHTA and CDR2 FQGNSA. Trimming shortened V by 1 base and J by 0 bases, and 6 bases separated the two germline ends. The CDR3 spells CASSLVLANTGELFF. CDR3 DNA (partial): TGTGCCAGCAGCTTAGTACTTGCGAACACCGGGGAG.

A remark on this clone: Read sequence stops 3 residues before the CDR3 end, and the germline J gene provides the missing end. The chain links TRBV5-6 to TRBJ1-5; D might be TRBD1 (5 bases). V was shortened by 0 bases and J by 3 bases, with 7 bases between the two germline ends. This CDR3 is built from 14 residues. CDR1 SGHDT and CDR2 YYEEEE come from the germline V gene. The chain's CDR3 is CASSLVGVNQPQHF. Incomplete CDR3 DNA: TGTGCCAGCAGCTTGGTAGGGGTCAATCAGCCC.

With respect to this clone: The CDR3 end falls 3 residues outside the read, so it is completed with the germline J gene. This chain joins TRBV11-2 and TRBJ2-5; a possible D gene is TRBD1 (5 bases). Trimming removed 2 bases from V and 5 bases from J, with 12 bases in between. CDR1 and CDR2 (germline): SGHAT, FQNNGV. The CDR3 is 14 residues long. Incomplete CDR3 DNA: TGTGCCAGCAGCTTATTAGGGGCGCGGGAGACC. Translating it yields CASSLLGARET. In full, the CDR3 is CASSLLGARETQYF.

As concerns this clone: The CDR3 end is not reached by the read, which stops 3 residues before it; the germline J gene fills it in. The V call is TRBV29-1, the J call TRBJ1-4; D remains ambiguous. V was trimmed by 6 bases and J by 8 bases, leaving 16 bases between them. The CDR3 runs 13 residues. In germline, CDR1 is SQVTM, CDR2 ANQGSEA. This CDR3 reads CSVESVPGEKLFF. The covered CDR3 bases are TGCAGCGTGGAGTCCGTACCGGGGGAAAAA.

About this clone: With the read ending 3 residues before the CDR3 end, the germline J gene is used to fill in that end. This rearrangement joins TRBV6-1 to TRBJ2-7, with D unresolved. Germline-derived CDR1 and CDR2 are MNHNS and SASEGT. V lost 1 base to trimming and J lost 3 bases, with 10 bases between them. The CDR3 is made up of 14 amino acids. The CDR3 bases that were read are TGTGCCAGCAGTGAAGAACGGAAGGGCTACGAG. It encodes CASSEERKGYE. The CDR3 in its entirety is CASSEERKGYEQYF.

As for this clone: The read gets to within 3 residues of the CDR3 end, and the germline J gene fills in the rest. This chain links TRBV6-2 or TRBV6-3 with TRBJ1-4; D uncertain. There are 16 residues in the CDR3. V was clipped by 4 bases and J by 8 bases, with 20 bases between them. Germline assignment: CDR1 MNHEY and CDR2 SVGEGT. The CDR3 sequence is CASSSRTDLMGEKLFF. CDR3 DNA (partial): TGTGCCAGCAGTTCGCGGACGGACTTAATGGGAGAAAAA.

As regards this clone: The read ends 3 residues before the CDR3 terminus; that terminus is restored from the germline J gene. The chain joins TRBV7-2 to TRBJ2-3, with D uncertain. Germline V gene sequence: CDR1 SGHTA, CDR2 FQGNSA. The V end was cut by 5 bases, the J end by 0 bases, with 12 bases between. The CDR3 sequence is 15 residues long. The sequenced CDR3 bases are TGTGCCAGCAGCCCCGGATGGGCGAGCACAGATACG. Its translation: CASSPGWASTDT. The entire CDR3 protein reads CASSPGWASTDTQYF.

Notes on this clone: The missing CDR3 end, 3 residues past where the read stops, is filled in from the germline J gene. The chain combines TRBV18 with TRBJ1-4; the D gene is possibly TRBD1 (5 bases). The CDR3 is 19 residues long. Germline loops: CDR1 KGHSH, CDR2 LQKENI. The ends were cut back, 6 bases at V and 3 bases at J, with 26 bases in the middle. CDR3 DNA (partial): TGTGCCAGCTCCCCCTACTCGGGTCAGGCAAGGGGCTCTAATGAAAAA. Translation gives CASSPYSGQARGSNEK. The complete CDR3 reads CASSPYSGQARGSNEKLFF. Together with reference TRBV18 and TRBJ1-4, the CDR3 gives the full variable domain: NAGVMQNPRHLVRRRGQEARLRCSPMKGHSHVYWYRQLPEEGLKFMVYLQKENIIDESGMPKERFSAEFPKEGPSILRIQQVVRGDSAAYFCASSPYSGQARGSNEKLFFGSGTQLSVL.

In the case of this clone: The observed sequence ends 3 residues before the CDR3 terminus, with the missing tail filled in from the germline J gene. The gene calls are TRBV7-9 and TRBJ1-6, with D perhaps TRBD1 (5 bases). Trimming stripped 5 bases from V and 8 bases from J, with 7 bases between. Looked up from germline, CDR1 is SEHNR and CDR2 is FQNEAQ (reference sequence). CDR3 size: 12 residues. The CDR3 DNA, read in part, is TGTGCCAGCAGCCGGGGGGATTCACCC. It specifies CASSRGDSP. The whole CDR3 protein is CASSRGDSPLHF.

Of note for this clone: Sequencing ends 3 residues short of the CDR3 end; the germline J gene provides the rest. V usage is TRBV7-2 and J usage is TRBJ2-3; 9 bases are shared with TRBD1. The germline CDR1 and CDR2 sequences are SGHTA and FQGNSA. V lost 5 bases to trimming and J lost 5 bases; unmatched junction nucleotides: 8. The CDR3 has 15 residues. The sequenced part of the CDR3 DNA is TGTGCCAGCAGCCACAGGGGGCGAAAAGGAGATACG. Protein sequence: CASSHRGRKGDT. The CDR3 in full is CASSHRGRKGDTQYF.

Remarks on this clone: The read ends 3 residues before the CDR3 terminus; that terminus is restored from the germline J gene. This rearrangement joins TRBV6-2 or TRBV6-3 to TRBJ2-1; 9 positions agree with TRBD1. The CDR3 covers 12 residues. Trimming removed 7 bases from V and 6 bases from J; junction bases left unmatched: 1. Per the germline V gene, CDR1 is MNHEY and CDR2 is SVGEGT. The part of the CDR3 DNA that was read is TGTGCCAGCAACAGGGGGCCCAATGAG. Its protein is CASNRGPNE. The whole CDR3 region reads CASNRGPNEQFF.

Notes on this clone: The read terminates 3 residues ahead of where the CDR3 ends, so the germline J gene completes it. The chain links TRBV5-1 to TRBJ2-5, with 9 positions matching TRBD1. Per germline, CDR1 SGHRS and CDR2 YFSETQ. Trimming took 4 bases from V and 2 from J; bases not matched to a gene: 6. CDR3 length equals 15 residues. This CDR3 reads CASSGGQGIQETQYF. Incomplete CDR3 DNA: TGCGCCAGCAGCGGGGGACAGGGAATACAAGAGACC. Together with reference TRBV5-1 and TRBJ2-5, the CDR3 gives the full variable domain: KAGVTQTPRYLIKTRGQQVTLSCSPISGHRSVSWYQQTPGQGLQFLFEYFSETQRNKGNFPGRFSGRQFSNSRSEMNVSTLELGDSALYLCASSGGQGIQETQYFGPGTRLLVL.

As to this clone: The read is 3 residues too short to cover the CDR3 end, so that end is filled in from the germline J gene. V usage is TRBV20-1 and J usage is TRBJ2-2; 8 nucleotides match TRBD1. The CDR3 runs 15 residues. J gave up 1 base and V 2 bases, and 3 bases lay outside the gene matches. Germline assignment: CDR1 DFQATT and CDR2 SNEGSKA (reference sequence). The chain's CDR3 is CSARQGARNTGELFF. CDR3 DNA (partial): TGCAGTGCTAGACAGGGGGCACGGAACACCGGGGAG.

CDR3 DNA (partial): TGTGCCAGCAGCGCAGCGGGGGGGCTGGAAGAGACC. Encoded protein: CASSAAGGLEET. The CDR3, in full, reads CASSAAGGLEETQYF. The J gene is TRBJ2-5, the V gene TRBV7-6; 10 bases map to TRBD2. The read gets to within 3 residues of the CDR3 end, and the germline J gene fills in the rest. J was trimmed by 3 bases and V by 5 bases; bases with no gene match: 6. CDR1 SGHVS and CDR2 FNYEAQ come from the germline V gene. This CDR3 spans 15 amino acids.

A note on this clone: The CDR3 end falls 3 residues outside the read, so it is completed with the germline J gene. The V gene is TRBV19, the J gene TRBJ1-2; the D is unclear. Germline-derived CDR1 and CDR2 are LNHDA and SQIVND (reference sequence). This CDR3 has 13 amino acids. The V gene lost 6 bases and the J gene lost 2 bases, with 10 bases spanning the gap. CDR3 protein: CASSPPTNYGYTF. The part of the CDR3 DNA that was read is TGTGCCAGTAGCCCTCCGACAAACTATGGC.

With respect to this clone: The sequenced fragment ends 3 residues before the CDR3 boundary, so the rest is inferred from the germline J gene. The V and J genes are TRBV19 and TRBJ2-6; D perhaps matches TRBD1 (6 bases). Trimming took off 5 bases at V and 2 bases at J, with 19 bases between the two ends. The CDR3 has 18 residues. Germline V lookup: CDR1 LNHDA, CDR2 SQIVND (reference sequence). The CDR3 here is CASSAARGIVTGANVLTF. The sequenced CDR3 bases are TGTGCCAGTAGTGCTGCCAGGGGCATTGTTACTGGGGCCAACGTC.

As for this clone: With the read ending 3 residues before the CDR3 end, the germline J gene is used to fill in that end. V and J are TRBV18 and TRBJ2-1; 9 nucleotides match TRBD2. In germline, CDR1 is KGHSH, CDR2 LQKENI. This CDR3 is 16 amino acids long. With V trimmed by 1 base and J by 7 bases, 8 bases remained unmatched. CDR3: CASSPQGSGGMNEQFF. The CDR3 bases that were read are TGTGCCAGCTCACCACAAGGTAGCGGGGGTATGAATGAG.

Comments on this clone: The CDR3 end lies 3 residues beyond the end of the read and is filled in from the germline J gene. The J gene is TRBJ1-3, the V gene TRBV7-9; D ambiguous. CDR1 SEHNR and CDR2 FQNEAQ come from the germline V gene (reference sequence). The CDR3 consists of 11 residues. CDR3 DNA (partial): TGTGCCAGCAGCTTAGACTCAACC. Translating gives CASSLDST. The CDR3, in full, reads CASSLDSTIYF.

About this clone itself: The read finishes 3 residues shy of the CDR3 end, and the germline J gene is used to complete it. The chain joins TRBV18 to TRBJ2-5, with D perhaps matching TRBD2 (6 bases). V was shortened by 4 bases and J by 3 bases, with 12 bases between the two germline ends. This CDR3 is 14 amino acids long. CDR1 and CDR2 from the germline V gene are KGHSH and LQKENI. The CDR3 DNA, read in part, is TGTGCCAGCTCACGGGGCGGGGCCGAAGAGACC. It codes for CASSRGGAEET. The full CDR3 is CASSRGGAEETQYF.

Note on this clone: With the read ending 3 residues before the CDR3 end, the germline J gene is used to fill in that end. The chain carries TRBV29-1 and TRBJ1-1; 7 bases line up with TRBD1. The CDR3 runs to 16 residues. Germline values: CDR1 SQVTM, CDR2 ANQGSEA. The J segment lost 1 base and the V segment lost 4 bases, leaving 12 bases of the junction unmatched. The DNA read from the CDR3 is TGCAGCGTTGGTGGCGCCAAACAGGGGACGAACACTGAA. This codes for CSVGGAKQGTNTE. The entire CDR3 reads CSVGGAKQGTNTEAFF.

With regard to this clone: The read falls 3 residues short of the CDR3 end, and the missing part is taken from the germline J gene. The V and J genes are TRBV5-1 and TRBJ1-2; unclear D gene. This CDR3 comprises 14 residues. CDR1 and CDR2 (germline): SGHRS, YFSETQ. V was trimmed by 0 bases and J by 0 bases, leaving 6 bases between them. The CDR3 reads CASSLEGSNYGYTF. The DNA read from the CDR3 is TGCGCCAGCAGCTTGGAAGGCTCTAACTATGGC.

Worth noting for this clone: The read terminates 3 residues before the CDR3 end, so the remaining end is supplied by the germline J gene. The chain uses TRBV7-2 and TRBJ1-3; 7 bases fit TRBD1. V shed 5 bases and J 2 bases; nucleotides not matched to a gene: 6. Germline V lookup: CDR1 SGHTA, CDR2 FQGNSA. The CDR3 is made up of 15 amino acids. CDR3 protein: CASSLHRGAGNTIYF. The CDR3 DNA, read in part, is TGTGCCAGCAGCCTTCACAGGGGAGCTGGAAACACC.

Remarks on this clone: Read data end 3 residues before the CDR3 end; the end is taken from the germline J gene. The chain joins TRBV7-7 to TRBJ2-7; 7 bases are a match to TRBD2. The CDR3 sequence is 13 residues long. CDR1 is SSHAT and CDR2 is FNYEAQ in the germline V gene (reference sequence). Losses at the gene ends were 4 bases for V and 2 bases for J; bases not matched to a gene: 2. This CDR3 is CASSSGLAYEQYF. The part of the CDR3 DNA that was read is TGTGCCAGCAGCTCCGGACTAGCCTACGAG.

Regarding this clone: The read ends 3 residues shy of where the CDR3 ends; the end is completed using the germline J gene. J is TRBJ1-3 and V is TRBV5-1; tentative D call: TRBD1 (5 bases). The V gene's germline CDR1 is SGHRS and CDR2 YFSETQ. The ends were cut back, 4 bases at V and 4 bases at J, with 18 bases in the middle. The CDR3 sequence is 16 residues long. The CDR3 DNA, read in part, is TGCGCCAGCAGCCAACAACACGGGGGAAGAGGAAACACC. Residues: CASSQQHGGRGNT. The entire CDR3 protein reads CASSQQHGGRGNTIYF.

As regards this clone: The CDR3 end is not reached by the read, which stops 3 residues before it; the germline J gene fills it in. The chain is built from TRBV20-1 and TRBJ2-1; 13 bases are a match to TRBD2. The V gene's germline CDR1 is DFQATT and CDR2 SNEGSKA (reference sequence). This CDR3 has 15 residues. Trimming took 6 bases from V and 8 from J; bases not matched to a gene: 10. This CDR3 reads CSAFGLAGVMDEQFF. Partial CDR3 DNA: TGCAGTGCCTTCGGACTAGCGGGAGTTATGGATGAG.

Points on this clone: The read halts 3 residues ahead of the CDR3 end, with the missing end drawn from the germline J gene. This chain joins TRBV7-9 and TRBJ2-7; no firm D call. V dropped 2 bases and J dropped 3 bases, with 11 bases sitting between them. Germline loops: CDR1 SEHNR, CDR2 FQNEAQ (reference sequence). This CDR3 spans 14 amino acids. The part of the CDR3 DNA that was read is TGTGCCAGCAGCTTATGGCCGACAAACTACGAG. As protein: CASSLWPTNYE. The whole CDR3 reads CASSLWPTNYEQYF.

About this clone: The read gets to within 3 residues of the CDR3 end, and the germline J gene fills in the rest. The chain links TRBV20-1 to TRBJ1-2; 8 nucleotides line up with TRBD1. This CDR3 comprises 14 residues. With 6 bases clipped from V and 2 bases from J, the junction kept 8 bases outside the gene matches. Germline V gene sequence: CDR1 DFQATT, CDR2 SNEGSKA (reference sequence). CDR3 bases read: TGCAGTGCCATCGGACAGGGCGAAAACTATGGC. Its protein product is CSAIGQGENYG. The full CDR3 reads CSAIGQGENYGYTF.

Of note for this clone: The sequence runs out 3 residues before the end of the CDR3; the remainder is reconstructed from the germline J gene. V is TRBV7-9 and J is TRBJ1-5; possible D gene TRBD1, 6 bases. Germline-derived CDR1 and CDR2 are SEHNR and FQNEAQ (reference sequence). The CDR3 spans 15 residues. V dropped 5 bases and J dropped 3 bases, with 14 bases sitting between them. The CDR3 loop is CASSPAGALNQPQHF. The CDR3 bases that were read are TGTGCCAGCAGCCCCGCGGGGGCCCTCAATCAGCCC.